Listed here are 30 T cell receptor beta chains from one sample, sequenced in a study of blood T cell repertoires in COVID-19. The repertoire was sequenced with immunoSEQ multiplex PCR; TCRdb's copy has only in-frame clones and lacks some. The sample carries around 140,000 clones, approximately 89% recorded once. The sample taken for sequencing was peripheral blood. Receptors originate from a man aged 55-75 years with active or convalescent COVID-19.

The genes are TRBV5-6 and TRBJ2-7; TRBD2 might be the D (7 bases). Germline values: CDR1 SGHDT, CDR2 YYEEEE. The germline V and J ends were trimmed by 3 bases and 5 bases, with 12 bases remaining between them. The CDR3 length is 13 residues. The CDR3 spells CASSSGGPNEQYF. As DNA, the CDR3 is TGTGCCAGCAGCTCCGGGGGGCCCAACGAGCAGTACTTC.

Comments on this clone: Germline is not matched at one junction end, which may reflect a read error. The chain employs TRBV6-2 or TRBV6-3 and TRBJ1-1, with D perhaps TRBD1 (5 bases). Germline V gene sequence: CDR1 MNHEY, CDR2 SVGEGT. This CDR3 is built from 12 residues. CDR3 residues: CASTYGTTEAFF. The DNA for the CDR3 is TGTGCCAGCACTTACGGGACTACTGAAGCTTTCTTT.

The chain employs TRBV18 and TRBJ2-1; 9 nucleotides align to TRBD1. CDR1 is KGHSH, CDR2 LQKENI, per germline. The CDR3 has 15 amino acids. J gave up 3 bases and V 8 bases, and 8 bases lay outside the gene matches. The chain's CDR3 is CASRRLDRGYNEQFF. CDR3 coding DNA: TGTGCCAGCCGGAGGTTGGACAGGGGCTACAATGAGCAGTTCTTC.

The chain has TRBV3-1 (or the pseudogene TRBV3-2) and TRBJ1-5; 7 bases map to TRBD1. V trimming: 1 base; J trimming: 11 bases; junction bases outside the gene matches: 5. Per the germline V gene, CDR1 is LGHDT and CDR2 is YNNKEL (reference sequence). This CDR3 comprises 13 residues. This chain's CDR3 is CASSQVQGVTQHF. The CDR3 coding sequence is TGTGCCAGCAGCCAAGTGCAGGGGGTAACCCAGCATTTT.

The rearrangement joins TRBV14 to TRBJ2-1; TRBD1 aligns across 8 bases. The germline CDR1 and CDR2 sequences are SGHDN and FVKESK. Unmatched junction bases numbered 4, after V lost 1 base and J lost 5 bases. This CDR3 spans 15 amino acids. Written as DNA, the CDR3 is TGTGCCAGCAGCCAAGGACAGGGGAGGAACAATGAGCAGTTCTTC. It yields the protein CASSQGQGRNNEQFF.

The chain recombines TRBV6-6 with TRBJ1-2; D perhaps matches TRBD1 (6 bases). Between the trimmed V and J ends, which lost 7 bases and 8 bases, there was a span of 17 bases. Germline V gene sequence: CDR1 MNHNY, CDR2 SVGAGI (reference sequence). The CDR3 runs 13 residues. The CDR3 bases are TGTGCCAGCATTGCGGGGGGCGCTAGGGGCTACACCTTC. Translated, it gives CASIAGGARGYTF.

This chain connects TRBV9 to TRBJ2-7; 13 nucleotides agree with TRBD2. V dropped 4 bases and J dropped 4; count of bases not matched to a gene: 5. The CDR3 contains 15 residues. Germline V lookup: CDR1 SGDLS, CDR2 YYNGEE. For the CDR3, the DNA is TGTGCCAGCAGCACGGGGACTAGCGGGATGTACGAGCAGTACTTC. Translated: CASSTGTSGMYEQYF.

The V and J genes are TRBV11-2 and TRBJ1-3, with 8 nucleotides matching TRBD1. Germline V gene data show CDR1 as SGHAT and CDR2 as FQNNGV. This CDR3 contains 15 residues. The trim removed 5 bases at V and 4 bases at J, leaving 7 bases unmatched. The CDR3 region has the DNA TGTGCCAGCAGCCGCACAGGGGGGCCCGGAAACACCATATATTTT. Its translation: CASSRTGGPGNTIYF.

This chain links TRBV7-2 with TRBJ1-1; unclear D gene. V lost 1 base and J 0 bases, leaving 6 bases between the germline ends. Germline V gene data show CDR1 as SGHTA and CDR2 as FQGNSA. The CDR3 extends over 14 amino acids. This chain's CDR3 is CASSLGRVNTEAFF. The CDR3 bases are TGTGCCAGCAGCTTAGGGCGGGTGAACACTGAAGCTTTCTTT. Drawing the rest from reference TRBV7-2 and TRBJ1-1, the complete variable domain is GAGVSQSPSNKVTEKGKDVELRCDPISGHTALYWYRQSLGQGLEFLIYFQGNSAPDKSGLPSDRFSAERTGGSVSTLTIQRTQQEDSAVYLCASSLGRVNTEAFFGQGTRLTVV.

This chain uses TRBV27 with TRBJ2-1; the match to TRBD2 covers 15 bases. CDR3 length: 16 amino acids. V shed 2 bases, J shed 9 bases, and the junction held 5 bases outside the gene matches. Looked up from germline, CDR1 is MNHEY and CDR2 is SMNVEV (reference sequence). The CDR3 sequence: CASSLIGTSGRFEQFF. In nucleotides, the CDR3 is TGTGCCAGCAGTTTAATAGGGACTAGCGGGAGGTTTGAGCAGTTCTTC.

V and J are TRBV10-2 and TRBJ1-2; TRBD1 might be the D (5 bases). Germline lookup yields CDR1 WSHSY and CDR2 SAAADI. Trimming shortened V by 3 bases and J by 1 base, and 6 bases separated the two germline ends. CDR3 size: 13 residues. The CDR3 is CASSDRVNYGYTF. CDR3 nucleotide sequence: TGCGCCAGCAGTGACAGGGTTAACTATGGCTACACCTTC.

The rearrangement joins TRBV13 to TRBJ2-7; TRBD1 is a possible D gene (6 bases). CDR3 length equals 16 residues. Germline CDR1 reads PRHDT; CDR2 reads FYEKMQ (reference sequence). Trimming removed 0 bases from V and 3 bases from J, with 15 bases in between. The CDR3: CASSLGLQGRDYEQYF. As DNA, the CDR3 is TGTGCCAGCAGCTTAGGCCTACAGGGACGTGACTACGAGCAGTACTTC.

Concerning this clone: Other nucleotide sequences in the sample specify the same CDR3. The chain links TRBV6-5 to TRBJ1-3; a weak D match, TRBD1 (6 bases). V was pared by 2 bases and J by 3 bases, with 8 bases between. The CDR3 loop spans 14 amino acids. The germline V gene has CDR1 MNHEY and CDR2 SVGAGI. The CDR3 protein is CASSYAGDGNTIYF. The CDR3, as DNA: TGTGCCAGCAGTTACGCAGGGGATGGAAACACCATATATTTT.

On this clone: This sample also contains other DNA sequences that code for the same CDR3. The rearrangement uses TRBV6-2 or TRBV6-3 and TRBJ1-1; D not certain. CDR1 is MNHEY, CDR2 SVGEGT, per germline. This CDR3 is built from 11 residues. V was shortened by 5 bases and J by 8 bases, with 9 bases between the two germline ends. The CDR3 reads CASSPGLEAFF. As DNA, the CDR3 is TGTGCCAGCAGTCCGGGGTTAGAAGCTTTCTTT.

The V gene is TRBV5-6, the J gene TRBJ2-1; 9 bases map to TRBD2. V dropped 4 bases and J dropped 8; count of bases not matched to a gene: 13. The CDR3 is 16 residues long. Germline V gives CDR1 SGHDT, CDR2 YYEEEE. The CDR3 is CASSPLVAGGLDEQFF. CDR3 sequence (DNA): TGTGCCAGCAGCCCTCTAGTGGCGGGAGGGCTGGATGAGCAGTTCTTC.

The gene calls are TRBV11-2 and TRBJ2-5; TRBD1 matches at 8 bases. Germline V gives CDR1 SGHAT, CDR2 FQNNGV. The V segment lost 1 base and the J segment 4 bases; nucleotides outside the gene matches: 5. This CDR3 is built from 15 residues. The CDR3 DNA follows: TGTGCCAGCAGCTTAGGGGGGACAGGAGGAGAGACCCAGTACTTC. It is translated as CASSLGGTGGETQYF.

This chain links TRBV6-5 with TRBJ2-3, with D perhaps TRBD2 (5 bases). Germline values: CDR1 MNHEY, CDR2 SVGAGI. With 6 bases removed from V and 2 bases from J, the gap between germline ends came to 12 bases. This CDR3 spans 14 amino acids. The CDR3 bases are TGTGCCAGCAGCGACGGGGTGCTCACAGATACGCAGTATTTT. Amino acids: CASSDGVLTDTQYF.

This chain uses TRBV9 with TRBJ2-3, with unresolved D. There are 13 residues in the CDR3. Trimming pared 6 bases from V and 8 bases from J, leaving 16 bases between. Germline lookup yields CDR1 SGDLS and CDR2 YYNGEE. CDR3 sequence: CASIRRGPGTQYF. CDR3 DNA sequence: TGTGCCAGCATCCGACGTGGTCCGGGTACGCAGTATTTT. The whole variable domain, remainder taken from reference TRBV9 and TRBJ2-3, is DSGVTQTPKHLITATGQRVTLRCSPRSGDLSVYWYQQSLDQGLQFLIQYYNGEERAKGNILERFSAQQFPDLHSELNLSSLELGDSALYFCASIRRGPGTQYFGPGTRLTVL.

The chain couples TRBV2 to TRBJ2-5, with 9 nucleotides matching TRBD2. V shed 6 bases, J shed 5 bases, and the junction held 4 bases outside the gene matches. This CDR3 is 13 amino acids long. Per the germline V gene, CDR1 is SNHLY and CDR2 is FYNNEI. The CDR3 region is CASRGAGGETQYF. CDR3 sequence (DNA): TGTGCCAGCAGGGGCGCGGGAGGGGAGACCCAGTACTTC.

This clone was recorded a few times. The chain couples TRBV7-3 to TRBJ2-2; perhaps TRBD1 as D (5 bases). The CDR3 consists of 17 residues. Per germline, CDR1 SGHTA and CDR2 FQGTGA. The ends were cut back, 4 bases at V and 1 base at J, with 16 bases in the middle. Written as DNA, the CDR3 is TGTGCCAGCAGCTCTAAAAGGGAACAGGAGAACACCGGGGAGCTGTTTTTT. It translates to CASSSKREQENTGELFF.

This sequence joins TRBV9 and TRBJ2-2; D possibly corresponds to TRBD2 (7 bases). CDR3 length: 17 residues. V lost 4 bases and J lost 7, with 23 bases in between. CDR1 is SGDLS and CDR2 is YYNGEE in the germline V gene. The DNA for the CDR3 is TGTGCCAGCAGCCCGGGGGGCACAAACTTTCGTGGCGGGGAGCTGTTTTTT. Encoded protein: CASSPGGTNFRGGELFF.

The rearrangement links TRBV28 to TRBJ2-1, with TRBD2 identical over 12 bases. Germline CDR1 and CDR2: MDHEN and SYDVKM. The CDR3 contains 17 residues. The ends lost 5 bases at V and 6 bases at J; junction bases unmatched: 11. This CDR3 reads CASSLLERLAGVNEQFF. As DNA, the CDR3 is TGTGCCAGCAGTCTACTAGAACGACTAGCGGGAGTCAATGAGCAGTTCTTC.

The CDR3 DNA is TGTGCCAGCAGTTTAGCGGCGAACACCGGGGAGCTGTTTTTT. Its translation is CASSLAANTGELFF. The rearrangement uses TRBV27 and TRBJ2-2; D gene unclear. The CDR3 has 14 amino acids. V was shortened by 2 bases and J by 0 bases, with 4 bases between the two germline ends. Germline lookup yields CDR1 MNHEY and CDR2 SMNVEV (reference sequence).

The chain couples TRBV2 to TRBJ2-3; TRBD2 agrees at 9 bases. V was clipped by 7 bases and J by 0 bases; unmatched bases: 5. Germline-derived CDR1 and CDR2 are SNHLY and FYNNEI. The CDR3 sequence is 15 residues long. CDR3 protein: CASNRLAVSTDTQYF. The CDR3 bases are TGTGCCAGCAACCGACTAGCGGTGAGCACAGATACGCAGTATTTT.

This chain uses TRBV11-2 with TRBJ1-1; possibly TRBD1 for D (5 bases). This CDR3 is 14 amino acids long. The ends were cut back, 1 base at V and 1 base at J, with 7 bases in the middle. Germline V gene lookup returns CDR1 SGHAT and CDR2 FQNNGV. CDR3 amino acids: CASSLVGQNTEAFF. The DNA for the CDR3 is TGTGCCAGCAGCTTAGTTGGACAGAACACTGAAGCTTTCTTT.

This chain links TRBV7-2 with TRBJ2-7, with 7 nucleotides matching TRBD2. Germline loops: CDR1 SGHTA, CDR2 FQGNSA. V gave up 3 bases and J gave up 3 bases; unmatched junction bases: 5. The CDR3 loop spans 14 amino acids. This chain's CDR3 is CASSLSSGNYEQYF. For the CDR3, the DNA is TGTGCCAGCAGCTTGTCTAGCGGCAACTACGAGCAGTACTTC.

This chain connects TRBV5-1 to TRBJ1-1, with D possibly TRBD1 on 5 matching bases. The ends were cut back, 5 bases at V and 2 bases at J, with 13 bases in the middle. CDR3 size: 14 residues. CDR1 and CDR2 (germline): SGHRS, YFSETQ. CDR3 DNA: TGCGCCAGCAGTTTCGTAGGGGAAAACACTGAAGCTTTCTTT. Residues: CASSFVGENTEAFF.

The V and J genes are TRBV7-2 and TRBJ1-4, with 7 bases fitting TRBD1. The CDR3 runs to 14 residues. Germline V gives CDR1 SGHTA, CDR2 FQGNSA. V lost 5 bases to trimming and J lost 7 bases; unmatched junction nucleotides: 7. The CDR3 loop reads CASSPGGGGEKLFF. The DNA for the CDR3 is TGTGCCAGCAGCCCCGGAGGGGGCGGTGAAAAACTGTTTTTT.

This chain connects TRBV11-2 to TRBJ2-6, with TRBD1 identical over 10 bases. Germline assignment: CDR1 SGHAT and CDR2 FQNNGV. CDR3 length: 17 residues. With V trimmed by 5 bases and J by 2 bases, 6 bases remained unmatched. CDR3 sequence (DNA): TGTGCCAGCAGCCCGGGACAGGGGTCCCCTGGGGCCAACGTCCTGACTTTC. It yields the protein CASSPGQGSPGANVLTF.

This chain uses TRBV6-2 or TRBV6-3 with TRBJ2-5; D unresolved. This CDR3 is built from 11 residues. Germline loops: CDR1 MNHEY, CDR2 SVGEGT. The ends were cut back, 5 bases at V and 10 bases at J, with 11 bases in the middle. For the CDR3, the DNA is TGTGCCAGCAGTGCACGGGTTTTCCAGTACTTC. This sequence encodes CASSARVFQYF.